This T cell receptor (beta chain) was recovered during a study of shared clonotypes between healthy human individuals. General study results and limits: Among non-shared clonotypes, generation probabilities were lower than among those shared by all four donors. There were few donors, and this limited the genetic and exposure-history diversity represented. Specimens sampled were limited to blood, with tissue repertoires likely differing.

Produced via immunoSEQ multiplex PCR; TCRdb's table is partial and in-frame only. The sample has millions of clones, 93% seen once. Of note for this clone: What it recognizes is unknown.

Germline-derived CDR1 and CDR2 are MGHRA and YSYEKL. This CDR3 spans 12 amino acids. Trimming shortened V by 3 bases and J by 14 bases, and 11 bases separated the two germline ends. Sequencing was carried out using naive CD4+ T cells from PBMCs. Noted subset: CD45RA+ positively selected. The clonotype originates from a man between 18 and 35 years old in good health. Some clones in this sample may be carry-over from other donors' samples. The chain uses TRBV4-1 and TRBJ1-6, with D unclear. The CDR3 loop is CASSHPMDALHF. The CDR3 DNA reads as TGCGCCAGCAGCCACCCGATGGATGCCCTCCACTTT.